What follows describes a single T cell receptor (beta chain). The V end was cut by 6 bases, the J end by 8 bases, with 20 bases between. CDR3 length: 15 amino acids. CDR1 is MNHEY and CDR2 is SVGAGI in the germline V gene. TCRdb recomputed calls from the 5' RACE reads with MiXCR, one row per CDR3 protein. The profile covers about 900,000 distinct CDR3 sequences, with approximately 13% appearing a single time and about 1.5% taken by the ten largest. The entry originates in a study of identical twins. The same specimen was also included in a second study, on yellow fever vaccine responses in identical twins.

The sequencing input was PBMCs. The TCR was taken from a woman between 18 and 29 years old in good health. The V call is TRBV6-5, the J call TRBJ2-1, with a weak D call TRBD2 (5 bases). CDR3 coding DNA: TGTGCCAGCAGCTACACGGGGTCCGATGGCGATGAGCAGTTCTTC. Amino acid sequence: CASSYTGSDGDEQFF.